The 32 T cell receptor beta chains below all came from one sample that was sequenced in a study of blood T cell repertoires in COVID-19. Here immunoSEQ multiplex PCR was the method, and the copy in TCRdb shows in-frame clones only, minus some. The table has around 100,000 clones, 85% to 90% seen once. The sequenced sample was peripheral blood. The receptors stem from a woman of 80 years or more with acute or convalescent COVID-19.

This clone has only one observation. The V call is TRBV29-1, the J call TRBJ2-3, with D perhaps TRBD1 (6 bases). The length of the CDR3 is 13 residues. V was pared by 7 bases and J by 1 base, with 12 bases between. Germline V gives CDR1 SQVTM, CDR2 ANQGSEA. DNA of the CDR3: TGCAGCGCTAACAGGGTTGGCACAGATACGCAGTATTTT. The encoded protein is CSANRVGTDTQYF.

The gene calls are TRBV30 and TRBJ1-6; a weak D match, TRBD1 (5 bases). This CDR3 spans 14 amino acids. V gave up 2 bases and J gave up 6 bases, with 11 bases separating them. Germline CDR1 is GTSNPN and CDR2 is SVGIG (reference sequence). DNA for the CDR3: TGTGCCTGGAGTTTCGGGACTCTTAATTCACCCCTCCACTTT. Protein sequence: CAWSFGTLNSPLHF.

The gene calls are TRBV10-3 and TRBJ2-7; perhaps TRBD2 as D (5 bases). The CDR3 has 15 amino acids. Germline CDR1 ENHRY, CDR2 SYGVKD. Trimming removed 0 bases from V and 7 bases from J, with 16 bases in between. CDR3 protein: CAISESFLGRREQYF. Written as DNA, the CDR3 is TGTGCCATCAGTGAGTCTTTCCTCGGGCGGAGGGAGCAGTACTTC.

This chain uses TRBV24-1 with TRBJ1-1; D gene ambiguous. The CDR3 runs 11 residues. The V gene lost 5 bases and the J gene lost 7 bases, with 7 bases spanning the gap. CDR1 KGHDR and CDR2 SFDVKD come from the germline V gene. CDR3 residues: CATSGGYEAFF. CDR3 coding DNA: TGTGCCACCAGTGGCGGGTATGAAGCTTTCTTT.

The genes are TRBV4-1 and TRBJ2-3; no clear D gene. Trimming stripped 5 bases from V and 2 bases from J, with 8 bases between. This CDR3 spans 13 amino acids. The germline CDR1 and CDR2 sequences are MGHRA and YSYEKL. The CDR3 is CASSSEITDTQYF. In DNA, the CDR3 is TGCGCCAGCAGCTCGGAGATCACAGATACGCAGTATTTT.

The chain recombines TRBV6-1 with TRBJ2-5; a weak D match, TRBD2 (7 bases). The CDR3 is 15 amino acids. The V end was cut by 2 bases, the J end by 2 bases, with 12 bases between. Germline CDR1 and CDR2: MNHNS and SASEGT. DNA of the CDR3: TGTGCCAGCAGTGAAATGGGGGGGCAGCAAGAGACCCAGTACTTC. Protein: CASSEMGGQQETQYF.

The chain is built from TRBV18 and TRBJ2-2, with 8 bases fitting TRBD1. The CDR3 is 15 amino acids. With V trimmed by 4 bases and J by 0 bases, 1 base remained unmatched. Germline CDR1 is KGHSH and CDR2 is LQKENI. CDR3 DNA: TGTGCCAGCTCACAGACAGGGGCGAACACCGGGGAGCTGTTTTTT. Amino acids: CASSQTGANTGELFF.

The chain combines TRBV15 with TRBJ2-7, with 8 bases that match TRBD1. V shed 8 bases and J 4 bases; nucleotides not matched to a gene: 7. The germline V gene encodes CDR1 LNHNV and CDR2 YYDKDF (reference sequence). This CDR3 has 13 amino acids. The CDR3 loop is CATPDRGSYEQYF. The CDR3 coding sequence is TGTGCCACCCCCGACAGGGGATCTTACGAGCAGTACTTC.

The V and J genes are TRBV9 and TRBJ2-2, with 9 bases lining up with TRBD1. The CDR3 is made up of 15 amino acids. Trimming removed 6 bases from V and 4 bases from J; junction bases left unmatched: 7. Germline CDR1 SGDLS, CDR2 YYNGEE. Here the CDR3 reads CASTRDRASTGELFF. CDR3 coding DNA: TGTGCCAGCACTCGGGACAGGGCGAGCACCGGGGAGCTGTTTTTT.

The rearrangement uses TRBV6-5 and TRBJ2-1; TRBD1 is a possible D gene (5 bases). CDR1 is MNHEY and CDR2 is SVGAGI in the germline V gene. CDR3 size: 13 residues. The V end lost 5 bases, the J end lost 2 bases, and 7 bases lay between the germline ends. CDR3 in DNA: TGTGCCAGCAGTCAGGGTCCCTACAATGAGCAGTTCTTC. Translated: CASSQGPYNEQFF.

This clone was seen once. This chain connects TRBV24-1 to TRBJ1-2; D perhaps matches TRBD1 (6 bases). This CDR3 contains 14 residues. Germline values: CDR1 KGHDR, CDR2 SFDVKD. Trimming cost V 4 bases and J 2 bases, with 10 bases left between them. The CDR3 bases are TGTGCCACCAGTGACCCAAGGGGGAACTATGGCTACACCTTC. As protein: CATSDPRGNYGYTF.

The chain uses TRBV18 and TRBJ1-1; 8 bases agree with TRBD1. The CDR3 is made up of 15 amino acids. CDR1 and CDR2 (germline): KGHSH, LQKENI. Trimming cost V 2 bases and J 1 base; bases outside gene matches: 3. CDR3 amino acids: CASSPTGTGNTEAFF. The CDR3 DNA sequence: TGTGCCAGCTCACCAACCGGGACAGGGAACACTGAAGCTTTCTTT.

The chain carries TRBV6-5 and TRBJ1-1; D is ambiguous. The CDR3 is made up of 12 amino acids. The germline V gene has CDR1 MNHEY and CDR2 SVGAGI. Trimming removed 5 bases from V and 0 bases from J, with 4 bases in between. The CDR3 nucleotides read TGTGCCAGCAGTACAGTGAACACTGAAGCTTTCTTT. Its translation: CASSTVNTEAFF.

The chain joins TRBV6-6 to TRBJ2-7, with a weak D call TRBD2 (5 bases). This CDR3 is 14 amino acids long. Germline values: CDR1 MNHNY, CDR2 SVGAGI (reference sequence). Trimming took 2 bases from V and 2 from J, leaving 10 bases between them. This chain's CDR3 is CASSYTRGTYEQYF. CDR3 DNA: TGTGCCAGCAGTTACACCCGGGGAACCTACGAGCAGTACTTC.

This clone was counted a single time. V usage is TRBV20-1 and J usage is TRBJ2-7; possibly TRBD1 for D (5 bases). Germline assignment: CDR1 DFQATT and CDR2 SNEGSKA (reference sequence). This CDR3 has 11 residues. DNA for the CDR3: TGCAGCTGGACAACGTCCTACGAGCAGTACTTC. Translation: CSWTTSYEQYF.

CDR3 sequence reads: CSASGTSGAISYEQYF. Here the CDR3 DNA reads TGCAGTGCTAGTGGGACTAGCGGGGCAATTTCCTACGAGCAGTACTTC. The chain uses TRBV20-1 and TRBJ2-7, with 13 bases identical to TRBD2. The germline V gene has CDR1 DFQATT and CDR2 SNEGSKA (reference sequence). CDR3 length: 16 amino acids. Unmatched junction bases numbered 6, after V lost 3 bases and J lost 1 base.

This chain uses TRBV18 with TRBJ2-7; 7 bases map to TRBD2. After removal of 6 bases from V and 6 bases from J, the junction contained 8 bases not matched to a gene. Germline CDR1 KGHSH, CDR2 LQKENI. The CDR3 is 13 amino acids. In DNA, the CDR3 is TGTGCCAGCTCCCCCGGGGGGACGGCCGAGCAGTACTTC. Amino acids: CASSPGGTAEQYF.

The gene calls are TRBV3-1 (or the pseudogene TRBV3-2) and TRBJ1-1, with 9 bases aligning to TRBD1. Germline V gene lookup returns CDR1 LGHDT and CDR2 YNNKEL (reference sequence). The V segment lost 7 bases and the J segment 2 bases; nucleotides outside the gene matches: 5. The CDR3 is 14 amino acids. CDR3 nucleotide sequence: TGTGCCAGCAACAGGGGGCGCGAAAACACTGAAGCTTTCTTT. This gives the protein CASNRGRENTEAFF.

This clone was seen just once. This sequence joins TRBV19 and TRBJ1-2; TRBD1 agrees at 7 bases. The CDR3 extends over 14 amino acids. Germline V gives CDR1 LNHDA, CDR2 SQIVND (reference sequence). With V trimmed by 4 bases and J by 0 bases, 2 bases remained unmatched. The CDR3 DNA reads as TGTGCCAGTAGTAAGGGACAGTCTAACTATGGCTACACCTTC. This gives the protein CASSKGQSNYGYTF.

There are a few counts of this clone. The chain recombines TRBV2 with TRBJ2-1; D is possibly TRBD2 (6 bases). CDR1 SNHLY and CDR2 FYNNEI come from the germline V gene. The CDR3 is made up of 15 amino acids. With 6 bases removed from V and 4 bases from J, the gap between germline ends came to 16 bases. In DNA form, the CDR3 reads TGTGCCAGCAGGAGGGGACTGCTCGGGTACAATGAGCAGTTCTTC. Protein: CASRRGLLGYNEQFF.

J is TRBJ2-3 and V is TRBV11-3, with 7 bases fitting TRBD1. CDR1 SGHNT and CDR2 YENEEA come from the germline V gene. The J segment lost 0 bases and the V segment lost 5 bases, leaving 5 bases of the junction unmatched. This CDR3 has 15 amino acids. The CDR3 sequence is CASSIGTASTDTQYF. For the CDR3, the DNA is TGTGCCAGCAGCATCGGGACAGCTAGCACAGATACGCAGTATTTT.

The chain employs TRBV2 and TRBJ2-7; 9 positions agree with TRBD1. The germline V gene encodes CDR1 SNHLY and CDR2 FYNNEI. The J segment lost 4 bases and the V segment lost 8 bases, leaving 12 bases of the junction unmatched. This CDR3 is built from 15 residues. Here the CDR3 reads CASVREWDRAYEQYF. The CDR3 nucleotides are TGTGCCAGCGTCAGAGAATGGGACAGGGCTTACGAGCAGTACTTC.

V usage is TRBV7-2 and J usage is TRBJ2-7; no definite D call. V dropped 0 bases and J dropped 3 bases, with 9 bases sitting between them. The CDR3 is made up of 14 amino acids. Per the germline V gene, CDR1 is SGHTA and CDR2 is FQGNSA. Here the CDR3 DNA reads TGTGCCAGCAGCTTAGCGCGCTTAAGCTACGAGCAGTACTTC. Translation gives CASSLARLSYEQYF. The variable domain in full, with the rest retrieved from reference TRBV7-2 and TRBJ2-7, is GAGVSQSPSNKVTEKGKDVELRCDPISGHTALYWYRQSLGQGLEFLIYFQGNSAPDKSGLPSDRFSAERTGGSVSTLTIQRTQQEDSAVYLCASSLARLSYEQYFGPGTRLTVT.

This clone was detected once. This sequence joins TRBV12-3 or TRBV12-4 and TRBJ1-2, with TRBD1 identical over 7 bases. The CDR3 covers 13 residues. With 6 bases clipped from V and 4 bases from J, the junction kept 5 bases outside the gene matches. CDR3: CASRSTGPYGYTF. CDR3 nucleotide sequence: TGTGCCAGCAGATCGACAGGGCCCTATGGCTACACCTTC.

The J gene is TRBJ1-2, the V gene TRBV18; 7 nucleotides match TRBD1. J gave up 5 bases and V 6 bases, and 3 bases lay outside the gene matches. Germline CDR1 reads KGHSH; CDR2 reads LQKENI. This CDR3 has 12 amino acids. CDR3 bases: TGTGCCAGCTCGCTACAGGGGTATGGCTACACCTTC. Its protein product is CASSLQGYGYTF.

V gene TRBV4-3 combines with J gene TRBJ1-1, with D tentatively TRBD1 (5 bases). V was clipped by 2 bases and J by 5 bases, with 15 bases between them. The CDR3 covers 15 residues. Germline V gene data show CDR1 as LGHNA and CDR2 as YSLEER. Written as DNA, the CDR3 is TGCGCCAGCAGCCAAATGCAGGGCTGGAGAACTGAAGCTTTCTTT. Protein product: CASSQMQGWRTEAFF.

The gene calls are TRBV28 and TRBJ1-2, with D uncertain. The CDR3 runs to 12 residues. From germline, CDR1 is MDHEN and CDR2 SYDVKM. Trimming stripped 6 bases from V and 1 base from J, with 6 bases between. The CDR3 DNA is TGTGCCAGCAGGAGGGTTAACTATGGCTACACCTTC. Translated: CASRRVNYGYTF.

The rearrangement joins TRBV30 to TRBJ2-5, with D possibly being TRBD2 (7 bases). The CDR3 sequence is 14 residues long. Germline assignment: CDR1 GTSNPN and CDR2 SVGIG (reference sequence). With 0 bases removed from V and 1 base from J, the gap between germline ends came to 9 bases. CDR3 coding DNA: TGTGCCTGGAGTGTCGGGGGGCCCCAAGAGACCCAGTACTTC. Translation gives CAWSVGGPQETQYF.

The chain couples TRBV3-1 (or the pseudogene TRBV3-2) to TRBJ2-7, with 7 nucleotides matching TRBD1. Germline-derived CDR1 and CDR2 are LGHDT and YNNKEL (reference sequence). The CDR3 contains 16 residues. The ends lost 3 bases at V and 0 bases at J; junction bases unmatched: 8. CDR3 coding DNA: TGTGCCAGCAGCCAGGTACCGGGACAGAGCTCCTACGAGCAGTACTTC. Translation: CASSQVPGQSSYEQYF.

The CDR3 is CASSPGTGPYEQYF. The DNA for the CDR3 is TGTGCCAGCAGCCCGGGGACAGGGCCCTACGAGCAGTACTTC. The chain links TRBV3-1 (or the pseudogene TRBV3-2) to TRBJ2-7, with TRBD1 identical over 9 bases. The CDR3 length is 14 residues. CDR1 and CDR2 (germline): LGHDT, YNNKEL (reference sequence). V lost 4 bases and J lost 2; bases outside the gene matches: 3.

J is TRBJ2-3 and V is TRBV11-3; D is possibly TRBD2 (5 bases). V was pared by 1 base and J by 0 bases, with 8 bases between. The length of the CDR3 is 15 residues. CDR1 SGHNT and CDR2 YENEEA come from the germline V gene. CDR3 bases: TGTGCCAGCAGCTTAGGGGCGGGTAGCACAGATACGCAGTATTTT. It is translated as CASSLGAGSTDTQYF.

The rearrangement uses TRBV5-4 and TRBJ1-2, with 8 bases matching TRBD1. CDR3 length: 18 amino acids. Germline V CDR1 and CDR2: SGHNT, YYREEE (reference sequence). V trimming: 4 bases; J trimming: 4 bases; junction bases outside the gene matches: 18. CDR3 amino acids: CASSLTGDRLNSGYGYTF. The CDR3, as DNA: TGTGCCAGCAGCCTGACGGGGGACAGGCTAAATTCGGGCTATGGCTACACCTTC.